This T cell receptor beta chain was sequenced in a study of T cell clonotyping in hematopoietic cell transplantation. Findings and limits, study-wide: Higher Inverse Simpson Index values in graft donor and pretransplant recipient predicted broader posttransplant TCR diversity. Few recipient clonotypes overlapped donors; over 95% were de novo at given depth.

Regarding this clone: Its cognate antigen is unknown.

J lost 0 bases, V lost 7 bases, and 6 bases had no gene match. The germline CDR1 and CDR2 sequences are MNHEY and SVGAGI. The CDR3 runs to 15 residues. The repertoire was sequenced with immunoSEQ multiplex PCR; TCRdb's copy has only in-frame clones and lacks some. The data show thousands of clones, with roughly 94% seen just once and under 0.95% held by the top ten. The TCR originated in a male patient in his fifties or sixties who had an allogeneic stem cell transplant from a related donor, so the T cells may come from the graft donor. Some clones in this sample may be carry-over from other donors' samples. Sequenced here: PBMCs, sampled 30 days after allogeneic stem cell transplant. The chain combines TRBV6-5 with TRBJ2-1; the match to TRBD2 covers 7 bases. The DNA for the CDR3 is TGTGCCAGCAACTCCGGCGGGAGCTCCTACAATGAGCAGTTCTTC. Translation gives CASNSGGSSYNEQFF.